This is a list of T cell receptor beta chains from one sample in a study of shared clonotypes between healthy human individuals. TCRdb's copy holds only in-frame clones and misses some; the assay was immunoSEQ multiplex PCR. The sample holds about 480,000 clones; approximately 85% are singletons and the top ten take 10% to 15%. Sequencing used PBMCs. The receptors shown here come from a woman aged 40 to 49 in good health. Some clones in this sample may be carry-over from other donors' samples. Both conserved end residues are part of each CDR3. D genes are given only for firm matches. A clone size is listed for some rows: how often the clone was seen (once, few, many), or a class if it is expanded.

d_call: .; j_call: TRBJ2-1; clone_size: few; v_call: TRBV5-8; cdr3_nt: TGTGCCAGCAGCTTTAGGTCTCTCAATGAGCAGTTCTTC; cdr3_aa: CASSFRSLNEQFF
d_call: TRBD2; j_call: TRBJ2-7; clone_size: many; v_call: TRBV7-2; cdr3_nt: TGTGCCAGCAGTAAAGGACTAGCGGACTACGAGCAGTACTTC; cdr3_aa: CASSKGLADYEQYF
d_call: TRBD1; j_call: TRBJ1-5; clone_size: few; v_call: TRBV10-1; cdr3_nt: TGCGCCAGCCCCCTCGACAGGGGGAAAAAAAACAATCAGCCCCAGCATTTT; cdr3_aa: CASPLDRGKKNNQPQHF
d_call: .; j_call: TRBJ2-7; clone_size: few; v_call: TRBV5-5; cdr3_nt: TGTGCCAGCAGCTTGGCGCCCTTATCATACGAGCAGTACTTC; cdr3_aa: CASSLAPLSYEQYF
d_call: .; j_call: TRBJ1-2; clone_size: .; v_call: TRBV5-4; cdr3_nt: TGTGCCAGCAGTACCGGGGGCAGGCTCGATGGCTACACCTTC; cdr3_aa: CASSTGGRLDGYTF
d_call: .; j_call: TRBJ1-1; clone_size: .; v_call: TRBV12-5; cdr3_nt: TGTGCTAGTGCCTACGGACACTTGAACACTGAAGCTTTCTTT; cdr3_aa: CASAYGHLNTEAFF
d_call: .; j_call: TRBJ2-7; clone_size: once; v_call: TRBV28; cdr3_nt: TGTGCCAGCAGTTTACCAACAGACCCTGTGCAGTACTTC; cdr3_aa: CASSLPTDPVQYF
d_call: TRBD2; j_call: TRBJ2-5; clone_size: .; v_call: TRBV6-1; cdr3_nt: TGTGCCAGCGCCCTCTCCTGGGGGGGGGAGACCCAGTACTTC; cdr3_aa: CASALSWGGETQYF
d_call: .; j_call: TRBJ2-2; clone_size: .; v_call: TRBV30; cdr3_nt: TGTGCCTGGAGTCTCCCGAACCCCGGGGAGCTGTTTTTT; cdr3_aa: CAWSLPNPGELFF
d_call: .; j_call: TRBJ2-1; clone_size: .; v_call: TRBV30; cdr3_nt: TGTGCCTGGAGTAAGTGGCGTGAGCAGTTCTTC; cdr3_aa: CAWSKWREQFF
d_call: .; j_call: TRBJ2-1; clone_size: once; v_call: TRBV19; cdr3_nt: TGTGCCAGTAGTATAATTCAGCGCCACCGCAACAATGAGCAGTTCTTC; cdr3_aa: CASSIIQRHRNNEQFF
d_call: .; j_call: TRBJ2-7; clone_size: once; v_call: TRBV5-6; cdr3_nt: TGTGCCAGCAGCTTGGGTGTTCCGGACGAGCAGTACTTC; cdr3_aa: CASSLGVPDEQYF
d_call: .; j_call: TRBJ1-5; clone_size: few; v_call: TRBV7-9; cdr3_nt: TGTGCCAGCAGCTTGGGGGATCAGCCCCAGCATTTT; cdr3_aa: CASSLGDQPQHF
d_call: .; j_call: TRBJ2-3; clone_size: .; v_call: TRBV6-1; cdr3_nt: TGTGCCAGCAGTGAAGCTCGGGGGCTGGGGGATACGCAGTATTTT; cdr3_aa: CASSEARGLGDTQYF
d_call: .; j_call: TRBJ1-2; clone_size: .; v_call: TRBV7-3; cdr3_nt: TGTGCCAGCAGCCCCCAGGCGAGCGGGGGCTACACCTTC; cdr3_aa: CASSPQASGGYTF
d_call: .; j_call: TRBJ1-2; clone_size: .; v_call: TRBV6-4; cdr3_nt: TGTGCCAGCAGTGACTCGGTGGTACGGGGGTTTTACTATGGCTACACCTTC; cdr3_aa: CASSDSVVRGFYYGYTF
d_call: TRBD2; j_call: TRBJ2-5; clone_size: .; v_call: TRBV5-8; cdr3_nt: TGTGCCAGCAGCGGAGTAGCGGGAGGAGGGGAGACCCAGTACTTC; cdr3_aa: CASSGVAGGGETQYF
d_call: TRBD1; j_call: TRBJ2-1; clone_size: .; v_call: TRBV12-5; cdr3_nt: TGTGCTAGTGGTCCTACAGGGGCCTACAATGAGCAGTTCTTC; cdr3_aa: CASGPTGAYNEQFF
d_call: .; j_call: TRBJ2-1; clone_size: .; v_call: TRBV5-6; cdr3_nt: TGTGCCAGCAGCTCAAAACAGGAAAGTTCGTTCTTC; cdr3_aa: CASSSKQESSFF
d_call: .; j_call: TRBJ2-5; clone_size: once; v_call: TRBV7-3; cdr3_nt: TGTGCCAGCAGCGGGGGAGACCGAGAGACCCAGTACTTC; cdr3_aa: CASSGGDRETQYF
d_call: .; j_call: TRBJ1-2; clone_size: .; v_call: TRBV5-1; cdr3_nt: TGCGCCAGCAGCTTGCCAGAATCTAACTATGGCTACACCTTC; cdr3_aa: CASSLPESNYGYTF
d_call: TRBD1; j_call: TRBJ2-7; clone_size: few; v_call: TRBV18; cdr3_nt: TGTGCCAGCTCACCGCCGGGACAGGGGATCTACGAGCAGTACTTC; cdr3_aa: CASSPPGQGIYEQYF
d_call: TRBD2; j_call: TRBJ2-1; clone_size: .; v_call: TRBV9; cdr3_nt: TGTGCCAGCAGCGTAGCTACGCTAGCGGGAACCGATGAGCAGTTCTTC; cdr3_aa: CASSVATLAGTDEQFF
d_call: .; j_call: TRBJ1-3; clone_size: .; v_call: TRBV18; cdr3_nt: TGTGCCAGCTCACCACCGATCACAGCCGGAAACACCATATATTTT; cdr3_aa: CASSPPITAGNTIYF
d_call: .; j_call: TRBJ1-1; clone_size: many; v_call: TRBV27; cdr3_nt: TGTGCCAGCAGTTTATCGGCACGGAACACTGAAGCTTTCTTT; cdr3_aa: CASSLSARNTEAFF
d_call: .; j_call: TRBJ1-2; clone_size: .; v_call: TRBV19; cdr3_nt: TGTGCCAGTAGTATCCGGCGGACAGTTAACTATGGCTACACCTTC; cdr3_aa: CASSIRRTVNYGYTF
d_call: TRBD2; j_call: TRBJ2-7; clone_size: .; v_call: TRBV6-1; cdr3_nt: TGTGCCAGCAGTGAACCCCCGCTAGCGGGATCCGCCTACGAGCAGTACTTC; cdr3_aa: CASSEPPLAGSAYEQYF
d_call: TRBD1; j_call: TRBJ2-1; clone_size: once; v_call: TRBV5-8; cdr3_nt: TGTGCCAGCAGCCTAGGGACAGGGCCAGGGAATGAGCAGTTCTTC; cdr3_aa: CASSLGTGPGNEQFF
d_call: TRBD1; j_call: TRBJ2-5; clone_size: .; v_call: TRBV7-3; cdr3_nt: TGTGCCAGCAGCACAGGACAGGTCGGGGCCCAGTACTTC; cdr3_aa: CASSTGQVGAQYF
d_call: TRBD2; j_call: TRBJ2-7; clone_size: .; v_call: TRBV7-3; cdr3_nt: TGTGCCAGCAGCCCCGATGGAGCGGGAGCGGGGGGCGAGCAGTACTTC; cdr3_aa: CASSPDGAGAGGEQYF
d_call: .; j_call: TRBJ2-7; clone_size: .; v_call: TRBV20-1; cdr3_nt: TGCAGTGCTACATGGACCGAGCAGTACTTC; cdr3_aa: CSATWTEQYF
d_call: TRBD1; j_call: TRBJ2-5; clone_size: .; v_call: TRBV13; cdr3_nt: TGTGCCAGCAGCTTATGGGACAGGGAAGAGACCCAGTACTTC; cdr3_aa: CASSLWDREETQYF
d_call: .; j_call: TRBJ2-2; clone_size: .; v_call: TRBV19; cdr3_nt: TGTGCCAGTATTAGGGGGACCGGGGAGCTGTTTTTT; cdr3_aa: CASIRGTGELFF
d_call: TRBD2; j_call: TRBJ2-2; clone_size: .; v_call: TRBV4-1; cdr3_nt: TGCGCCAGCAGCCAAGTCGTTACTAGCGGGAGGGCCTACACCGGGGAGCTGTTTTTT; cdr3_aa: CASSQVVTSGRAYTGELFF
d_call: .; j_call: TRBJ1-3; clone_size: few; v_call: TRBV6-1; cdr3_nt: TGTGCCAGCAGTGAATTTTTTTTGCTTGGAAACACCATATATTTT; cdr3_aa: CASSEFFLLGNTIYF
d_call: .; j_call: TRBJ2-7; clone_size: .; v_call: TRBV27; cdr3_nt: TGTGCCAGCAGTTTATCCGGACCCTACGAGCAGTACTTC; cdr3_aa: CASSLSGPYEQYF
d_call: TRBD1; j_call: TRBJ2-7; clone_size: .; v_call: TRBV5-1; cdr3_nt: TGCGCCAGCAGCTTCGGGACAGGGGGTCTCTACGAGCAGTACTTC; cdr3_aa: CASSFGTGGLYEQYF